This T cell receptor (beta chain) was sequenced in a study of cytomegalovirus exposure and HLA in healthy donors. Study-level points and caveats: A list of roughly 180 TCR beta chains associated with cytomegalovirus was given. In a later analysis, first-cohort TCR clusters were found to tend to co-occur in the 130 or so validation repertoires. As was reported, the classifier diagnosed cytomegalovirus status with high specificity and sensitivity.

As to this clone: What it binds is unknown.

This CDR3 spans 19 amino acids. Trimming at V came to 2 bases and at J to 1 base, leaving 16 bases not matched to a gene. Germline CDR1 and CDR2: SGHAT and FQNNGV. TCRdb's copy holds only in-frame clones and misses some; the assay was immunoSEQ multiplex PCR. The data contain about 360,000 clones, roughly 89% of them singletons. Donors came from a validation cohort of 90 to 150 subjects, distinct from the first 666-subject cohort. The receptor's source is a woman aged 18-30 years in good health and CMV-seronegative. The chain has TRBV11-2 and TRBJ2-7; TRBD2 matches 8 bases. Sequencing was done on a sample of PBMCs. The CDR3 DNA reads TGTGCCAGCAGCTTAAATGGGGGGTCTAGCGGGTCTACGTCCTACGAGCAGTACTTC. The encoded protein is CASSLNGGSSGSTSYEQYF.